This T cell receptor (beta chain) originates from a study of blood T cell repertoires in COVID-19. Study overall: The study drew acute and convalescent COVID-19 samples from the United States, Italy and Spain. T cells, B-cell-depleted T cells, or PBMCs supplied cDNA or gDNA.

This clone was picked up one time. The V segment lost 6 bases and the J segment 2 bases; nucleotides outside the gene matches: 8. Looked up from germline, CDR1 is ENHRY and CDR2 is SYGVKD. The CDR3 consists of 15 residues. Generated by immunoSEQ multiplex PCR, the TCRdb table keeps only in-frame clones and is missing some. The table includes about 190,000 clones, about 89% detected once. This sequence was found in a man aged 35 to 55 with acute or convalescent COVID-19. What was sequenced was peripheral blood. V is TRBV10-3 and J is TRBJ2-3; 7 bases match TRBD2. As DNA, the CDR3 is TGTGCCATCAGGCCCGGGGGGAGGAACACAGATACGCAGTATTTT. As protein: CAIRPGGRNTDTQYF.